This T cell receptor (beta chain) came from a study of identifying expanded T cells in peripheral blood. Whole-study results and caveats: Clone count variance between roughly two-week samples rose with total template count.

Healthy donors had no documented immune events, such as infections, while sampled. Trimming pared 6 bases from V and 9 bases from J, leaving 12 bases between. CDR1 and CDR2 from the germline V gene are MNHNS and SASEGT. This CDR3 is 12 amino acids long. This table comes from immunoSEQ multiplex PCR, and its TCRdb copy is limited to in-frame clones, with some not included. This sample has around 91,000 clones, with 88% found just once. This clone has just one count. What it binds is unknown. This rearrangement joins TRBV6-1 to TRBJ1-3; D remains unclear. This clonotype was obtained from a person aged 18-69 years in good health. The sequencing input was blood. For the CDR3, the DNA is TGTGCCAGCAGCCCCCTGGCCGGCACCATATATTTT. Translation: CASSPLAGTIYF.